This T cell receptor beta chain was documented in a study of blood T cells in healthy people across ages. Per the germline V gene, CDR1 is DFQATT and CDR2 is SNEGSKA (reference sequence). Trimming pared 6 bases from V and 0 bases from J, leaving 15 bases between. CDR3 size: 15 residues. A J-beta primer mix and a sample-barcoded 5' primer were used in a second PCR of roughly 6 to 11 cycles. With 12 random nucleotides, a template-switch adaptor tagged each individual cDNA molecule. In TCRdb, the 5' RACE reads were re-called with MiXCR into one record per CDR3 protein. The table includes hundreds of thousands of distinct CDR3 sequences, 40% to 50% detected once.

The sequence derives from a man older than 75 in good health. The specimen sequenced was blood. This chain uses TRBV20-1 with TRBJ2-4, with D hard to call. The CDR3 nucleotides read TGCAGTGCCAGGAGACTCTACCTAGCCAAAAACATTCAGTACTTC. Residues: CSARRLYLAKNIQYF.